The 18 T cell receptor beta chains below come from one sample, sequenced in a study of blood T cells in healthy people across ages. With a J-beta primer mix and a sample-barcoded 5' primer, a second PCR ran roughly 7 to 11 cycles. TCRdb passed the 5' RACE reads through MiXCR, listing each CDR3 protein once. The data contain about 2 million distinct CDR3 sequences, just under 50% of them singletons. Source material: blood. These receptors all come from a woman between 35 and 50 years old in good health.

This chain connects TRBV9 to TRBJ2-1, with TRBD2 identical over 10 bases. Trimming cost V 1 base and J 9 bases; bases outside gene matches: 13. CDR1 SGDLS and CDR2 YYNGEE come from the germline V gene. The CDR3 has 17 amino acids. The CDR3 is CASSVRSLAGMRGEQFF. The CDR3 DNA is TGTGCCAGCAGCGTACGGTCACTAGCGGGGATGCGGGGTGAGCAGTTCTTC.

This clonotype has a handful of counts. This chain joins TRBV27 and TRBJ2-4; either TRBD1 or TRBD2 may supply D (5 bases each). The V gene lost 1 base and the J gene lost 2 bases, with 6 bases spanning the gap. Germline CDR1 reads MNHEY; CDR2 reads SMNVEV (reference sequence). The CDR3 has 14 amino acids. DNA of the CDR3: TGTGCCAGCAGTTTATGGGGACCCAAAAACATTCAGTACTTC. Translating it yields CASSLWGPKNIQYF.

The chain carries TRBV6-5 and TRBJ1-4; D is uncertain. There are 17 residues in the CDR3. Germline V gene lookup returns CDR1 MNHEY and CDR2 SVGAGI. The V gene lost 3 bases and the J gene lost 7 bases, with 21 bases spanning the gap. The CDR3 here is CASSYSSSGGEGEKLFF. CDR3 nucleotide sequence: TGTGCCAGCAGTTATTCAAGTTCAGGAGGTGAGGGTGAAAAACTGTTTTTT.

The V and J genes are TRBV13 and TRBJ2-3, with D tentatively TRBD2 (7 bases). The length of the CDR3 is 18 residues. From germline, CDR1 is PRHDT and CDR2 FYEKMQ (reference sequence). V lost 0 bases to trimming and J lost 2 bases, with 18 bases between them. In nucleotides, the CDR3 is TGTGCCAGCAGCTTAGGAGTCGAGGCGGGGGCACACACAGATACGCAGTATTTT. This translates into CASSLGVEAGAHTDTQYF.

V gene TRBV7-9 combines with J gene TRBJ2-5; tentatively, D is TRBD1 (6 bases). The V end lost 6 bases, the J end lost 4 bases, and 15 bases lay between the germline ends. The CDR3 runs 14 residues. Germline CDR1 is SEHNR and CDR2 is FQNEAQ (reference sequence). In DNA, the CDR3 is TGTGCCAGCAGTTCAACAGGGTACCGAGAGACCCAGTACTTC. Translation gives CASSSTGYRETQYF.

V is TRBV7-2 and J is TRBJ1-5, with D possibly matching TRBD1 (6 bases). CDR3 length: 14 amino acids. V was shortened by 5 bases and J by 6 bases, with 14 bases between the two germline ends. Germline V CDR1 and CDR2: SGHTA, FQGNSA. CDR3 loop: CASSRGGGRQPQHF. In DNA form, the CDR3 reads TGTGCCAGCAGCAGGGGGGGGGGCCGTCAGCCCCAGCATTTT.

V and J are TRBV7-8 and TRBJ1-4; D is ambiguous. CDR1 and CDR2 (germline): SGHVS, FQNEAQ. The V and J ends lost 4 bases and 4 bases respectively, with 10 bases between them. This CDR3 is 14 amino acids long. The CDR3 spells CASSSRTFNEKLFF. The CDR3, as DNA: TGTGCCAGCAGCTCCCGCACCTTTAATGAAAAACTGTTTTTT.

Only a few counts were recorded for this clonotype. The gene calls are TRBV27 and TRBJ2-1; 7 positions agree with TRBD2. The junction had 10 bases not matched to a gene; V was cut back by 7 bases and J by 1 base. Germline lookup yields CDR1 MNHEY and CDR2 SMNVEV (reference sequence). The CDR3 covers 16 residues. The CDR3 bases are TGTGCCAGCACCCCCTCGGCGGGGGTTTCCTACAATGAGCAGTTCTTC. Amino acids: CASTPSAGVSYNEQFF.

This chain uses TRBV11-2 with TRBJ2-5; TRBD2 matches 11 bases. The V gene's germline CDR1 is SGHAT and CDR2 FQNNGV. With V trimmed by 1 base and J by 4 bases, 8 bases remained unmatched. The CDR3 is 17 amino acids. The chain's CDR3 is CASSLGATSGVLETQYF. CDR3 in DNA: TGTGCCAGCAGCTTAGGAGCGACTAGCGGGGTGTTAGAGACCCAGTACTTC.

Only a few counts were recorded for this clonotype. The CDR3 nucleotides are TGTGCCAGCAGTCCTAACAGGGTTGTCGGCGAGCAGTACTTC. The encoded protein is CASSPNRVVGEQYF. V and J are TRBV12-3 or TRBV12-4 and TRBJ2-4, with D maybe TRBD1 (6 bases). The J call may be mistaken, given a closer DNA end match to TRBJ2-7. There are 14 residues in the CDR3.

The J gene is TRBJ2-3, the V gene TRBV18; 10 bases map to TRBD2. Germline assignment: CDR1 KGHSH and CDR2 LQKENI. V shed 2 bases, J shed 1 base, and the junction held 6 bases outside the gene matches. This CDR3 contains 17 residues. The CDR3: CASSPIGTSGGTDTQYF. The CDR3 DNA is TGTGCCAGCTCACCAATTGGAACTAGCGGGGGCACAGATACGCAGTATTTT.

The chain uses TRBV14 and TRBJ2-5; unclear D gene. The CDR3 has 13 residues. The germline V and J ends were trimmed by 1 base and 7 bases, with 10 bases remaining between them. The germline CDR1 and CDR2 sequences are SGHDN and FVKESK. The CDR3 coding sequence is TGTGCCAGCAGCCAAGGATTGATAGGGACCCAGTACTTC. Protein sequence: CASSQGLIGTQYF.

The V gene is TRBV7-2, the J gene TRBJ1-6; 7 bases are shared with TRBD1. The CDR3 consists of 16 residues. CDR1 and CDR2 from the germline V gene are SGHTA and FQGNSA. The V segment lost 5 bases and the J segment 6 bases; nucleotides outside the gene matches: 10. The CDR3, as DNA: TGTGCCAGCAGCCCTTTCGGGACAGAACTTAATTCACCCCTCCACTTT. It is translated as CASSPFGTELNSPLHF.

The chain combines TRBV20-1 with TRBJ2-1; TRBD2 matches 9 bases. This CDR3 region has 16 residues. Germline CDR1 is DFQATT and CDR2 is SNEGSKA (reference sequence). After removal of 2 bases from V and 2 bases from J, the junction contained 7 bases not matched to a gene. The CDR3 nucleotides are TGCAGTGCTAGATTTGAGCGGGGGGTCACCTACAATGAGCAGTTCTTC. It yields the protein CSARFERGVTYNEQFF.

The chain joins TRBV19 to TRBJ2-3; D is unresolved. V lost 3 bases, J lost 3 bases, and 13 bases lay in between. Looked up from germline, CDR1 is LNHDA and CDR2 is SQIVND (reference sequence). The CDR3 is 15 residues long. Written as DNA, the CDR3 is TGTGCCAGTAGTATCGTATGGTCAGCGACAGATACGCAGTATTTT. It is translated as CASSIVWSATDTQYF. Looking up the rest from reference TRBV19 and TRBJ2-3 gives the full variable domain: DGGITQSPKYLFRKEGQNVTLSCEQNLNHDAMYWYRQDPGQGLRLIYYSQIVNDFQKGDIAEGYSVSREKKESFPLTVTSAQKNPTAFYLCASSIVWSATDTQYFGPGTRLTVL.

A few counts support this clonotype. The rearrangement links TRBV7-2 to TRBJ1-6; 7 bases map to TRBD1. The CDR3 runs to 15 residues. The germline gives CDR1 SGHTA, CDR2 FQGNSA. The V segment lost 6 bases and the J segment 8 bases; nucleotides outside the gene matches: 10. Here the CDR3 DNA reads TGTGCCAGCAGGGAATACAGGGGCCGGGATTCACCCCTCCACTTT. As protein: CASREYRGRDSPLHF.

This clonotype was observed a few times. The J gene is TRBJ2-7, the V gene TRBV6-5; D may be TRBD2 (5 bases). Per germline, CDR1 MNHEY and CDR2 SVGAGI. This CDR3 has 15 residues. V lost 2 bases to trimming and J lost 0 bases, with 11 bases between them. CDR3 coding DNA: TGTGCCAGCAGTTACGCCCTAGGGAGCTCCTACGAGCAGTACTTC. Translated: CASSYALGSSYEQYF.

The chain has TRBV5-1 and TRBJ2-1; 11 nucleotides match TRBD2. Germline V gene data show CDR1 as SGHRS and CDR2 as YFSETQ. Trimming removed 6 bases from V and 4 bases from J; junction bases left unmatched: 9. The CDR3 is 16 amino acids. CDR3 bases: TGCGCCAGCACCAGGATAGCGGGGGGGAATTACAATGAGCAGTTCTTC. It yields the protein CASTRIAGGNYNEQFF.